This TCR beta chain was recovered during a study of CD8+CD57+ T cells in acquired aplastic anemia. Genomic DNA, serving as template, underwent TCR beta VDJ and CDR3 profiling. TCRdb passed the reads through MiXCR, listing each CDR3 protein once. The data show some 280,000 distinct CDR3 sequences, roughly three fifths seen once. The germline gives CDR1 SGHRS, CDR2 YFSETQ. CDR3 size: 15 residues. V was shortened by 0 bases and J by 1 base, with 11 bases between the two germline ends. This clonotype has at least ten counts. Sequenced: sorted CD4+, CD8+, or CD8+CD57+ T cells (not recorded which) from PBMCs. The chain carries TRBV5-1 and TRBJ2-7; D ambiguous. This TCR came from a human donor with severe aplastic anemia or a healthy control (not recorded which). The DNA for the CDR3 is TGCGCCAGCAGCTTGGTTGTGGGCGGTTCCTACGAGCAGTACTTC. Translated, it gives CASSLVVGGSYEQYF.